The 12 T cell receptor beta chains given below trace back to one sample, sequenced in a study of shared clonotypes between healthy human individuals. Libraries were prepared by immunoSEQ multiplex PCR; TCRdb keeps only in-frame clonotypes and omits some of them. The sample carries over 950,000 clones, around three quarters recorded once. Sequenced: memory CD4+ T cells from PBMCs. Subset specified: CD45RA-negative fraction. Receptor source: a man aged 18 to 30 in good health. Some clones in this sample may be carry-over from other donors' samples.

This chain uses TRBV9 with TRBJ1-1, with no clear D. CDR1 SGDLS and CDR2 YYNGEE come from the germline V gene. The CDR3 has 15 amino acids. V was cut by 0 bases and J by 0 bases, with 9 bases left in between. In DNA, the CDR3 is TGTGCCAGCAGCGTAGGGGCGGGTATGAACACTGAAGCTTTCTTT. Amino acid sequence: CASSVGAGMNTEAFF.

The chain carries TRBV5-1 and TRBJ2-7; D unclear. The V end lost 4 bases, the J end lost 1 base, and 12 bases lay between the germline ends. This CDR3 spans 14 amino acids. CDR1 is SGHRS and CDR2 is YFSETQ in the germline V gene. CDR3 loop: CASSRNTNSYEQYF. The CDR3 bases are TGCGCCAGCAGCAGAAACACAAATTCCTACGAGCAGTACTTC.

In regard to this clone: A much larger clone lies a single base off, so this may be a read error. The V call is TRBV11-2, the J call TRBJ2-7, with D possibly TRBD2 on 7 matching bases. The V gene's germline CDR1 is SGHAT and CDR2 FQNNGV. This CDR3 is built from 16 residues. The V end was cut by 5 bases, the J end by 0 bases, with 17 bases between. The CDR3 loop is CASSPRGATSSYEQYF. The CDR3, as DNA: TGTGCCAGCAGCCCACGGGGGGCCACCAGCTCCTACGAGCAGTACTTC.

V usage is TRBV29-1 and J usage is TRBJ1-2; tentatively, D is TRBD1 (5 bases). The V end was cut by 3 bases, the J end by 4 bases, with 12 bases between. The CDR3 covers 13 residues. Germline CDR1 reads SQVTM; CDR2 reads ANQGSEA. CDR3 nucleotide sequence: TGCAGCGTTGAGTCGGGGGAGGGCTATGGCTACACCTTC. Translating gives CSVESGEGYGYTF.

V gene TRBV7-9 combines with J gene TRBJ1-1, with TRBD1 as a possible D gene (5 bases). Germline CDR1 and CDR2: SEHNR and FQNEAQ (reference sequence). Trimming stripped 5 bases from V and 3 bases from J, with 13 bases between. The CDR3 length is 14 residues. CDR3 DNA: TGTGCCAGCAGCCAACGATCGGGGGACACTGAAGCTTTCTTT. It translates to CASSQRSGDTEAFF.

The chain couples TRBV11-2 to TRBJ2-3, with 9 bases fitting TRBD2. The CDR3 loop spans 16 amino acids. The V and J ends lost 2 bases and 3 bases, in that order; junction bases with no gene match: 6. CDR1 is SGHAT and CDR2 is FQNNGV in the germline V gene. The CDR3: CASSLSPAGGTDTQYF. CDR3 nucleotide sequence: TGTGCCAGCAGCTTATCCCCCGCGGGAGGGACAGATACGCAGTATTTT.

This clone has a handful of counts. V usage is TRBV2 and J usage is TRBJ2-5; TRBD2 matches at 13 bases. The CDR3 runs 16 residues. V lost 3 bases and J lost 4; bases outside the gene matches: 5. Germline V gene sequence: CDR1 SNHLY, CDR2 FYNNEI. The CDR3 loop is CASSDKGLAGVETQYF. CDR3 nucleotides: TGTGCCAGCAGTGACAAAGGACTAGCGGGAGTAGAGACCCAGTACTTC. Based on the CDR3 plus reference TRBV2 and TRBJ2-5, the full variable domain is EPEVTQTPSHQVTQMGQEVILRCVPISNHLYFYWYRQILGQKVEFLVSFYNNEISEKSEIFDDQFSVERPDGSNFTLKIRSTKLEDSAMYFCASSDKGLAGVETQYFGPGTRLLVL.

This clone was found a few times. The sample has other DNA sequences that encode this CDR3 too. The genes are TRBV2 and TRBJ1-5; D gene uncertain. The CDR3 extends over 14 amino acids. Germline CDR1 SNHLY, CDR2 FYNNEI. Trimming took 4 bases from V and 0 from J, leaving 7 bases between them. The CDR3 region has the DNA TGTGCCAGCAGTGGACGGAATAGCAATCAGCCCCAGCATTTT. Residues: CASSGRNSNQPQHF.

This CDR3 is CASSASPFGTYEQYF. DNA for the CDR3: TGTGCCAGCAGCGCCAGCCCCTTCGGAACCTACGAGCAGTACTTC. J is TRBJ2-7 and V is TRBV9; no clear D. This CDR3 is 15 amino acids long. The V gene lost 3 bases and the J gene lost 2 bases, with 15 bases spanning the gap. Germline V gene data show CDR1 as SGDLS and CDR2 as YYNGEE. The full variable domain, in which reference TRBV9 and TRBJ2-7 provide the parts outside the CDR3, is DSGVTQTPKHLITATGQRVTLRCSPRSGDLSVYWYQQSLDQGLQFLIQYYNGEERAKGNILERFSAQQFPDLHSELNLSSLELGDSALYFCASSASPFGTYEQYFGPGTRLTVT.

The V gene is TRBV9, the J gene TRBJ2-1, with 7 bases fitting TRBD1. The CDR3 has 17 residues. CDR1 and CDR2 (germline): SGDLS, YYNGEE. V shed 0 bases and J 3 bases; nucleotides not matched to a gene: 9. CDR3: CASSVELGAGGYNEQFF. Here the CDR3 DNA reads TGTGCCAGCAGCGTAGAATTAGGGGCAGGGGGCTACAATGAGCAGTTCTTC.

This chain links TRBV6-5 with TRBJ2-1; the match to TRBD2 covers 7 bases. The CDR3 runs 16 residues. CDR1 and CDR2 from the germline V gene are MNHEY and SVGAGI. Trimming took 2 bases from V and 0 from J; bases not matched to a gene: 4. The CDR3 loop reads CASSYVPGGSYNEQFF. In nucleotides, the CDR3 is TGTGCCAGCAGTTACGTTCCGGGGGGCTCCTACAATGAGCAGTTCTTC.

This clone is a singleton in its sample. The same CDR3 can be traced to other DNA sequences in this sample. The chain carries TRBV11-2 and TRBJ1-1, with no clear D. The CDR3 covers 13 residues. From germline, CDR1 is SGHAT and CDR2 FQNNGV. Trimming stripped 0 bases from V and 1 base from J, with 3 bases between. Here the CDR3 DNA reads TGTGCCAGCAGCTTAGAAAGGAACACTGAAGCTTTCTTT. This translates into CASSLERNTEAFF.